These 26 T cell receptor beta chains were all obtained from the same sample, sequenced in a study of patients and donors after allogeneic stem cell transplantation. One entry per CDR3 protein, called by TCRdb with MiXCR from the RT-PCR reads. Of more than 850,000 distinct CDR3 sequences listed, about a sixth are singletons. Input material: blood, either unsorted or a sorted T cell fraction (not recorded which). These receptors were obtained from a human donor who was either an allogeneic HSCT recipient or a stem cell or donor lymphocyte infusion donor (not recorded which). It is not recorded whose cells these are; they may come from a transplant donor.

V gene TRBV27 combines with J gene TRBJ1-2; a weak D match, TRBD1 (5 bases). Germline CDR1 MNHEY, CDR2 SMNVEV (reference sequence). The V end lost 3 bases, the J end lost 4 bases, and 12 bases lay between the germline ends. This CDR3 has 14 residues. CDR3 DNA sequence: TGTGCCAGCAGTTTTAGTCAGGGCCGCTATGGCTACACCTTC. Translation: CASSFSQGRYGYTF.

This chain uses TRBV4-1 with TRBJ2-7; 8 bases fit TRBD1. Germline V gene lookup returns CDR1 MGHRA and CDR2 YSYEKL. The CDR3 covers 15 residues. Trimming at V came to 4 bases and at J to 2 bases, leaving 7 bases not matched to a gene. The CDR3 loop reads CASSLRQGQTYEQYF. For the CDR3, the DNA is TGCGCCAGCAGCCTAAGACAGGGGCAGACCTACGAGCAGTACTTC.

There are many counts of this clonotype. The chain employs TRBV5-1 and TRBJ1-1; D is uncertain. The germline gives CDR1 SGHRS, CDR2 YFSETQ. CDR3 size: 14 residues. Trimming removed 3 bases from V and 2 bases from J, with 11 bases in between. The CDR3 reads CASSSGRVNTEAFF. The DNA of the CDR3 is TGCGCCAGCAGCTCGGGCCGAGTAAACACTGAAGCTTTCTTT.

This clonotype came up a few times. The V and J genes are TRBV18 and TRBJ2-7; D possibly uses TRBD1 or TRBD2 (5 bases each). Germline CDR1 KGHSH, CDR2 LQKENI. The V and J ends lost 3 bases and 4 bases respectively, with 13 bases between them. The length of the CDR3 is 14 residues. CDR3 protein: CASSPGRAGYEQYF. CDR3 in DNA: TGTGCCAGCTCACCGGGACGGGCGGGTTACGAGCAGTACTTC.

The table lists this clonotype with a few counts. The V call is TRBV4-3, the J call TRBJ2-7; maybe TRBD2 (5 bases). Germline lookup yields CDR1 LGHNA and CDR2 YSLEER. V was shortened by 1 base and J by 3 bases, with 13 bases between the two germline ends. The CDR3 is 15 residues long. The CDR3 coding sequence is TGCGCCAGCAGCCAAGGGACTCGGCGGGTCTACGAGCAGTACTTC. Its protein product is CASSQGTRRVYEQYF.

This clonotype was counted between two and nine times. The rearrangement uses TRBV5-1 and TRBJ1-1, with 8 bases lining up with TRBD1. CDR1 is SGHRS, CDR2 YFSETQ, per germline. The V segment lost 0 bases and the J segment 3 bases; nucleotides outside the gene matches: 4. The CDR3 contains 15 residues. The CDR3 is CASSLARGLDTEAFF. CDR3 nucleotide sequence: TGCGCCAGCAGCTTGGCCAGGGGGCTGGACACTGAAGCTTTCTTT.

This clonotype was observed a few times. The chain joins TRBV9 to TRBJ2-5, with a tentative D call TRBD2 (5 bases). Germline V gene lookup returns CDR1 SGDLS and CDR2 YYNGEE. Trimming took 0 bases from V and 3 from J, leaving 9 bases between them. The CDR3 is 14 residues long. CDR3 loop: CASSVGRGKETQYF. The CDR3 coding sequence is TGTGCCAGCAGCGTAGGTCGGGGTAAAGAGACCCAGTACTTC. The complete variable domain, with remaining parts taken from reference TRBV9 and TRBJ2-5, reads DSGVTQTPKHLITATGQRVTLRCSPRSGDLSVYWYQQSLDQGLQFLIQYYNGEERAKGNILERFSAQQFPDLHSELNLSSLELGDSALYFCASSVGRGKETQYFGPGTRLLVL.

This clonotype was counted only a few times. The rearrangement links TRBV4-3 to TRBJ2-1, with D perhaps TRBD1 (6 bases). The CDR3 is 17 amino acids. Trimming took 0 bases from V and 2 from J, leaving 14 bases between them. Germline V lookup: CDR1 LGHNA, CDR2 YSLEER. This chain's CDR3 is CASSQEGKRGTYNEQFF. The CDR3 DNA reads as TGCGCCAGCAGCCAAGAGGGGAAGAGGGGGACCTACAATGAGCAGTTCTTC.

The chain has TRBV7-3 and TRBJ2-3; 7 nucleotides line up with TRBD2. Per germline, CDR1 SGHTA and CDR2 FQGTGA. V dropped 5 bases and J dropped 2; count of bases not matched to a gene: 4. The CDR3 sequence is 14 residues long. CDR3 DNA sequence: TGTGCCAGCAGCCAAGGGGACTACACAGATACGCAGTATTTT. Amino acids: CASSQGDYTDTQYF.

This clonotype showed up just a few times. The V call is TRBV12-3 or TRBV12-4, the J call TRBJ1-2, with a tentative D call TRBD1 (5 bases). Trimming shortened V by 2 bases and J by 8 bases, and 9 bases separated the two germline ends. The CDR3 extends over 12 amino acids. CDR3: CASSLPRGGYTF. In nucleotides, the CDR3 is TGTGCCAGCAGTTTACCCCGGGGCGGCTACACCTTC.

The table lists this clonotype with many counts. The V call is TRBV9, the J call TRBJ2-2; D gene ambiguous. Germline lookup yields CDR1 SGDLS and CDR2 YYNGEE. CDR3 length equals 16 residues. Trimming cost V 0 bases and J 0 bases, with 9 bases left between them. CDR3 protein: CASSVERTPNTGELFF. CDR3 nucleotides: TGTGCCAGCAGCGTAGAGAGGACGCCGAACACCGGGGAGCTGTTTTTT.

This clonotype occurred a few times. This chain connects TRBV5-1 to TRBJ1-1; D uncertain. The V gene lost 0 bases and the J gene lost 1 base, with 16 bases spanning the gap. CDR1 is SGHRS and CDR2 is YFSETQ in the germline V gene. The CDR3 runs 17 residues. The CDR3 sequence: CASSLAGTTGRNTEAFF. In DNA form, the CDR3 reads TGCGCCAGCAGCTTGGCAGGCACGACGGGGAGGAACACTGAAGCTTTCTTT.

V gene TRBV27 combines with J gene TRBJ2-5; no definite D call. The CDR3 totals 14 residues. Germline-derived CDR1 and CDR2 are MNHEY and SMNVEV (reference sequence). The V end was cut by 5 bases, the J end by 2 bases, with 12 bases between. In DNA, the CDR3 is TGTGCCAGCAGTCCATCACCCTTTCAAGAGACCCAGTACTTC. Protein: CASSPSPFQETQYF.

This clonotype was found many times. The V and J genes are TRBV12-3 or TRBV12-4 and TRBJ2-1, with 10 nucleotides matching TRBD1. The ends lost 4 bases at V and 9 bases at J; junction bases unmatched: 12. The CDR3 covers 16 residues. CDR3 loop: CASSSASGTGVGEQFF. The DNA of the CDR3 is TGTGCCAGCAGTTCCGCCTCCGGGACAGGGGTTGGTGAGCAGTTCTTC.

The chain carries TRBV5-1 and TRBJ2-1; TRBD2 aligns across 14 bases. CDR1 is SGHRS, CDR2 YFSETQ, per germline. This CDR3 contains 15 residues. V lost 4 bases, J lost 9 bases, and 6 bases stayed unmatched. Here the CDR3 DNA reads TGCGCCAGCAGCGAGACTAGCGGGGGGGGTTTTGAGCAGTTCTTC. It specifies CASSETSGGGFEQFF.

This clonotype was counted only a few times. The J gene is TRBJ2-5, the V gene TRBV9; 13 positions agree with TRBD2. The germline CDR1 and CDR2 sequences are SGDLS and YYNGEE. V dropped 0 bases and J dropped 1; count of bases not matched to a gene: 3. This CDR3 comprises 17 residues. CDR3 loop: CASSVATSGGAQETQYF. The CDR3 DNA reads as TGTGCCAGCAGCGTAGCTACTAGCGGGGGGGCCCAAGAGACCCAGTACTTC.

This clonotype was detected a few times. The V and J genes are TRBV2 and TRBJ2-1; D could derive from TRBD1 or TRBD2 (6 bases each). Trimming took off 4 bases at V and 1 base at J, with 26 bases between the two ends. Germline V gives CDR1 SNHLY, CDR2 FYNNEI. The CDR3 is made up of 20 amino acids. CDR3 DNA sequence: TGTGCCAGCAGTGGGGGGACCGGGACTTCCCTCAGGGGTTCCTACAATGAGCAGTTCTTC. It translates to CASSGGTGTSLRGSYNEQFF.

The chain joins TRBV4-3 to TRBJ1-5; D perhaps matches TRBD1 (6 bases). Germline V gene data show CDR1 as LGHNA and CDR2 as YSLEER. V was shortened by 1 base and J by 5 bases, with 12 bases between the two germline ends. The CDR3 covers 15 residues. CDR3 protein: CASSQANRVDQPQHF. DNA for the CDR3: TGCGCCAGCAGCCAAGCCAACAGGGTGGATCAGCCCCAGCATTTT.

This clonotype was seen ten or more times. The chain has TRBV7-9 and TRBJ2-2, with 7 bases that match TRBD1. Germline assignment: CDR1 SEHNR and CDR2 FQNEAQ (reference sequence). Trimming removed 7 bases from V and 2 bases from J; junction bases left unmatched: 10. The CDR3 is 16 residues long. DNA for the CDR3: TGTGCCAGCACCCCATTCGACAGGGAAAACACCGGGGAGCTGTTTTTT. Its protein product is CASTPFDRENTGELFF.

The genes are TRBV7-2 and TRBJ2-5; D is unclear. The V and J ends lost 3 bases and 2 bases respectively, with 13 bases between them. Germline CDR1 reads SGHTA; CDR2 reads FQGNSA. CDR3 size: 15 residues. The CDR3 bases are TGTGCCAGCAGCTTGGCCGTAAGGCCTCAAGAGACCCAGTACTTC. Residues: CASSLAVRPQETQYF. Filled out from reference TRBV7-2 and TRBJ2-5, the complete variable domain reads GAGVSQSPSNKVTEKGKDVELRCDPISGHTALYWYRQSLGQGLEFLIYFQGNSAPDKSGLPSDRFSAERTGGSVSTLTIQRTQQEDSAVYLCASSLAVRPQETQYFGPGTRLLVL.

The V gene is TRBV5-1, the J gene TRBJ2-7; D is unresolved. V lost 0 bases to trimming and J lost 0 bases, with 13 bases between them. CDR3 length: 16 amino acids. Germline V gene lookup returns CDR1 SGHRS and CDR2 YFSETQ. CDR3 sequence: CASSLGQLHFSYEQYF. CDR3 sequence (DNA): TGCGCCAGCAGCTTGGGGCAGCTACACTTCTCCTACGAGCAGTACTTC. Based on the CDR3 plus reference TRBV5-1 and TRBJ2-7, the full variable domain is KAGVTQTPRYLIKTRGQQVTLSCSPISGHRSVSWYQQTPGQGLQFLFEYFSETQRNKGNFPGRFSGRQFSNSRSEMNVSTLELGDSALYLCASSLGQLHFSYEQYFGPGTRLTVT.

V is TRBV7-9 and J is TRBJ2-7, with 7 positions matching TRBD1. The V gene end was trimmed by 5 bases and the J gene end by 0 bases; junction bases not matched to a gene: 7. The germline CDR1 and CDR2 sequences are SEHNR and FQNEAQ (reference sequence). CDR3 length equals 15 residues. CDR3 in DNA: TGTGCCAGCAGCCACCCGGGACAGATCTCCTACGAGCAGTACTTC. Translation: CASSHPGQISYEQYF.

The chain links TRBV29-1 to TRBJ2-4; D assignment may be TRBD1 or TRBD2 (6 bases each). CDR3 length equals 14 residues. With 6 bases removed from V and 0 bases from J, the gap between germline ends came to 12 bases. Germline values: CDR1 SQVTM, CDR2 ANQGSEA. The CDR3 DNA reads TGCAGCGTAACAGGGAGGATAGCCAAAAACATTCAGTACTTC. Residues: CSVTGRIAKNIQYF.

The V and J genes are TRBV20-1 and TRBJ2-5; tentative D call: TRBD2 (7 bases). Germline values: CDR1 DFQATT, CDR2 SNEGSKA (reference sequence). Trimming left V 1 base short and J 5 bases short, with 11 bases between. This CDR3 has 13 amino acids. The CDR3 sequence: CSARGGGAETQYF. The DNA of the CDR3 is TGCAGTGCTAGAGGAGGGGGGGCGGAGACCCAGTACTTC.

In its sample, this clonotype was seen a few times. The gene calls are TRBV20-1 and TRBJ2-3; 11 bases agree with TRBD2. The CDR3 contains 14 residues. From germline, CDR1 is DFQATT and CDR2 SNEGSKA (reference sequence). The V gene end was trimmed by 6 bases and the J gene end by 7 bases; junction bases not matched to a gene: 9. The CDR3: CSALLAGGRYTQYF. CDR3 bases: TGCAGTGCGCTCCTAGCGGGAGGCAGATATACGCAGTATTTT.

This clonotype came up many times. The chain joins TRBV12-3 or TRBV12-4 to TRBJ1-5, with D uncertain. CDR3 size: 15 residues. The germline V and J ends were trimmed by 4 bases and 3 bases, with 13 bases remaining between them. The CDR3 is CASSSIGSLNQPQHF. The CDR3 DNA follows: TGTGCCAGCAGTTCCATCGGTTCTCTCAATCAGCCCCAGCATTTT.